The present T cell receptor beta chain was sequenced within a study of cytomegalovirus exposure and HLA in healthy donors. The study's findings and limits: TCR association rates varied by HLA locus in a later analysis, with DRB1 highest and HLA-C lowest. CMV serostatus stood as the only immune exposure information on hand.

Use of 60 Vbeta and 13 Jbeta primers characterized the PCR. Using immunoSEQ multiplex PCR, the repertoire was profiled, and TCRdb retains in-frame clones only, with some absent. The sample comprises 130,000 or so clones, around 72% of which are singletons, and about 4.3% rests with the top ten. About this clone: No antigen is known for it.

CDR1 and CDR2 (germline): MGHDK, SYGVNS. The ends were cut back, 6 bases at V and 4 bases at J, with 18 bases in the middle. This CDR3 has 15 amino acids. This TCR was recovered from a man between 18 and 29 years old in good health and CMV-seropositive. The V gene is TRBV25-1, the J gene TRBJ1-1; D remains ambiguous. The sequenced material came from PBMCs. Here the CDR3 reads CASRNAAGVGTEAFF. As DNA, the CDR3 is TGTGCCAGCAGGAACGCCGCCGGGGTCGGCACTGAAGCTTTCTTT.